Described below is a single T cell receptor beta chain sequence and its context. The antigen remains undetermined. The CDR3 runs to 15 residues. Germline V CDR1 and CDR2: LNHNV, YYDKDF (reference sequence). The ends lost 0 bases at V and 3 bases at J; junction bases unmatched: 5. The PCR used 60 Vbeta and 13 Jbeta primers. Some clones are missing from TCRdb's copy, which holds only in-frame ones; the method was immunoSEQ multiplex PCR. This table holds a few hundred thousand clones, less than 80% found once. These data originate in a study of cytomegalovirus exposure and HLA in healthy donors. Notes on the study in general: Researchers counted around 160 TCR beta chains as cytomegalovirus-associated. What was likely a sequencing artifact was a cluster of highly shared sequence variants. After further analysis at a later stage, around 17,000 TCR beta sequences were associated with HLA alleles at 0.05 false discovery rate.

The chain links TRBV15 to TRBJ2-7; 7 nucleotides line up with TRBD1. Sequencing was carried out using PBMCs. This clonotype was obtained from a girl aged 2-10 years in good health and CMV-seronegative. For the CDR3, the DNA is TGTGCCACCAGCAGAGAGGGCAGGGGGATCTACGAGCAGTACTTC. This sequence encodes CATSREGRGIYEQYF.